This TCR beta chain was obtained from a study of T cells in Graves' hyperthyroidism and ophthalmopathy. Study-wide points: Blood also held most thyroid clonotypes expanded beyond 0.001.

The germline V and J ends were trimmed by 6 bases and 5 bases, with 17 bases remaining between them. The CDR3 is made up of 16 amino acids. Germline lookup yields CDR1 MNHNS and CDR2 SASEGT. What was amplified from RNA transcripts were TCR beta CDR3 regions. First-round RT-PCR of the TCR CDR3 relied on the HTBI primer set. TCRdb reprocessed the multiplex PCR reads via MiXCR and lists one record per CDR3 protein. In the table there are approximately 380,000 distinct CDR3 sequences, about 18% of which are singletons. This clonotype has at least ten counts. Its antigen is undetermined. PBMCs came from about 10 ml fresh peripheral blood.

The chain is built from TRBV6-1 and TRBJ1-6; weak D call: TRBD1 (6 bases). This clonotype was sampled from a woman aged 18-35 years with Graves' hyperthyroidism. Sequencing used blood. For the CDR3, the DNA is TGTGCCAGCAGCTTTAAATCGGGACACAATAATTCACCCCTCCACTTT. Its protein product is CASSFKSGHNNSPLHF.